This TCR beta chain was sequenced for a study of blood T cells in healthy people across ages. Study-level background: About one barcoded beta molecule per two T cells was captured by template switching. Regarding the study as a whole: Higher diversity and more naive CD4+ cells were features of long-lived donors, compared to aged donors.

Together with a sample-barcoded 5' primer, a J-beta primer mix was included in a second PCR lasting roughly 6 to 12 cycles. Every sample gave at least 3 million paired-end reads containing CDR3. One entry per CDR3 protein results from TCRdb running MiXCR on the 5' RACE reads. Counted here are approximately 940,000 distinct CDR3 sequences, around 49% occurring once; the ten biggest clones make up over 10%. With 2 bases removed from V and 8 bases from J, the gap between germline ends came to 21 bases. CDR1 is MDHEN and CDR2 is SYDVKM in the germline V gene. The CDR3 consists of 16 residues. Concerning this clonotype: Its target is not known.

Every donor provided around 9.5 milliliters of peripheral blood. This chain links TRBV28 with TRBJ1-2; D is ambiguous. The clonotype comes from a young man in good health. Sequenced input: blood. This CDR3 is CASSLLGAASDDGYTF. The CDR3 nucleotides read TGTGCCAGCAGTTTACTAGGTGCGGCCTCCGACGACGGCTACACCTTC.